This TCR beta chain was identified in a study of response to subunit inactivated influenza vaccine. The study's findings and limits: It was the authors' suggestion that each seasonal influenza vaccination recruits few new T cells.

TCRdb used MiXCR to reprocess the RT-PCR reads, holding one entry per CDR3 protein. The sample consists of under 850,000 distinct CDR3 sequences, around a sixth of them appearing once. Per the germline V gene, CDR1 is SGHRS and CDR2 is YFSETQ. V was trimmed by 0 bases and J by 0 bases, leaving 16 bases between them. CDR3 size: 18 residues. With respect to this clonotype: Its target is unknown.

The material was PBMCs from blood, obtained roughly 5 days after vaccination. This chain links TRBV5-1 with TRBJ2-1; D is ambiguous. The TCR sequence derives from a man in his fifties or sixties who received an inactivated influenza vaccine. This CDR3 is CASSLALIRRSSYNEQFF. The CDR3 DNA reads TGCGCCAGCAGCTTGGCCCTCATAAGGCGAAGCTCCTACAATGAGCAGTTCTTC.